These T cell receptor beta chains were read from a single sample in a study of T cell responses to AZD1222 COVID-19 vaccine. TCRdb keeps only in-frame clones here, not all; method: immunoSEQ multiplex PCR. The sample carries tens of thousands of clones, around nine tenths recorded once. Sequences were derived from peripheral blood, sampled on day 0 of AZD1222 vaccination. These receptors were collected from an adult in good health. Each CDR3 is given without its conserved first and last residue.

v_gene	j_gene	CDR3aa
TRBV18	TRBJ1-6	ASSPPVREDSPLH
TRBV2	TRBJ1-2	ASSDTGTFYGYT
TRBV4-1	TRBJ1-1	ASSQAEFNTEAF
TRBV9	TRBJ1-2	ASSVDGDRGRRHGYT
TRBV7-2	TRBJ1-2	ASSLMAGGYVGYT
TRBV7-8	TRBJ1-6	ASSFQGDGNSPLH
TRBV7-2	TRBJ1-2	ASSLDLVARQGDYT
TRBV7-2	TRBJ1-2	ASSLGGQGAKYGYT
TRBV7-9	TRBJ2-3	ASSQGQRLWEGTQY
TRBV11-2	TRBJ1-2	ASSSTGGSVYGYT
TRBV11-3	TRBJ2-3	ASSTRGAHTQY
TRBV9	TRBJ1-6	ASSVDARGGSPLH
TRBV19	TRBJ1-2	ASFKGGSKNGYT
TRBV5-3	TRBJ1-2	ARSLVGYYGYT
TRBV30	TRBJ1-2	AWSLMGQGNGYT
TRBV11-2	TRBJ2-7	ASSGRVARGVLYEQY
TRBV2	TRBJ2-7	ASSENYEQY
TRBV16	TRBJ2-1	ASSQEGGTYNEQF
TRBV3-1/TRBV3-2	TRBJ2-7	ASSQDVRVLTGAYEQY
TRBV19	TRBJ1-1	ASSVGGRRGNTEAF
TRBV5-5	TRBJ2-2	ASSYIRTANTGELF
TRBV7-6	TRBJ2-1	ASISSPIPNFDEQF
TRBV6-5	TRBJ2-5	ASSYSGQETQY
TRBV7-8	TRBJ1-2	ASSLERVGNRGYT
TRBV6-5	TRBJ2-2	ASRLAVGTGELF
TRBV27	TRBJ1-5	ASSPLPTGNYQPQH
TRBV19	TRBJ1-5	ASSIGTNSNQPQH
TRBV6-5	TRBJ2-1	ASSRTSGGRYEQF
TRBV11-2	TRBJ2-2	ASSLAGTSAGELF
TRBV28	TRBJ2-1	ASSLLRGKSRSYNEQF
TRBV6-2/TRBV6-3	TRBJ1-2	ASSYFSPNYGYT
TRBV30	TRBJ1-5	AWSSGLWGNQPQH
TRBV28	TRBJ2-1	ASSLPDGNYNEQF
TRBV10-3	TRBJ2-7	AISERQGELYEQY
TRBV4-1	TRBJ1-6	ASSQGDRGPVSPLH
TRBV7-8	TRBJ1-2	ASSLAARSGYT
TRBV18	TRBJ2-3	ASSPTGGGDTQY
TRBV30	TRBJ1-5	AWSRSAGSNQPQH
TRBV11-2	TRBJ1-1	ASSLEGTRATEAF
TRBV27	TRBJ1-2	ASSLTVPGAGYGYT
TRBV18	TRBJ1-1	ASSPLSQGGTEAF
TRBV27	TRBJ2-7	ASSRRPGQGYEQY
TRBV11-2	TRBJ1-2	ASSLGGGYGYT
TRBV11-2	TRBJ2-1	ASRPSGGDNEQF
TRBV7-9	TRBJ1-3	ASSFRQGGRNTIY
TRBV6-5	TRBJ1-2	ASSQTASGYT